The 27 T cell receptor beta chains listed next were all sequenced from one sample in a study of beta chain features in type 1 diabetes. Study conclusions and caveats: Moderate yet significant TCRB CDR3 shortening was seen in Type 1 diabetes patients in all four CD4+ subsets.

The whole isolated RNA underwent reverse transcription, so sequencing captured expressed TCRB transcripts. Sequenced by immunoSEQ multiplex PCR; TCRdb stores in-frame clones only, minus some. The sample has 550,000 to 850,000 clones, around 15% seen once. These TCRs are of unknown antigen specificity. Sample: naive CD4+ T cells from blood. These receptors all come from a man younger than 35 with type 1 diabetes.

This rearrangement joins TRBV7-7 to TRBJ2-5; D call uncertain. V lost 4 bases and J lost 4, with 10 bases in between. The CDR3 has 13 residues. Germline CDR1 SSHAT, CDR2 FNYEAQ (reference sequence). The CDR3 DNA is TGTGCCAGCAGCTCTCAATCCATAGAGACCCAGTACTTC. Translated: CASSSQSIETQYF.

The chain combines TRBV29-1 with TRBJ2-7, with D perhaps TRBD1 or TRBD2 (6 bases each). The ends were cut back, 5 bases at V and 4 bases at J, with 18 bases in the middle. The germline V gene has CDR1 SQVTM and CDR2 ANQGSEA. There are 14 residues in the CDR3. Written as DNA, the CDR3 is TGCAGCGTTCGCAGAGGGGGGAACGAGTACGAGCAGTACTTC. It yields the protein CSVRRGGNEYEQYF.

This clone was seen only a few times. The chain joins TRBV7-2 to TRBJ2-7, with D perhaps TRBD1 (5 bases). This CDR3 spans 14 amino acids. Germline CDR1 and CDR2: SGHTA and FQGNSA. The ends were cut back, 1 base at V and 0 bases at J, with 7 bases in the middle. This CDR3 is CASSLGQYSYEQYF. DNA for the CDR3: TGTGCCAGCAGCTTAGGACAGTACTCCTACGAGCAGTACTTC.

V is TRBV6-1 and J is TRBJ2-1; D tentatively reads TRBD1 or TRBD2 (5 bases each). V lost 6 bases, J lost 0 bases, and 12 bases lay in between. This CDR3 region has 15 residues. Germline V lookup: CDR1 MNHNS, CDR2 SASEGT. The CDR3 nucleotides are TGTGCCAGCAGGGGGGATACCAGCTCCTACAATGAGCAGTTCTTC. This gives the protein CASRGDTSSYNEQFF.

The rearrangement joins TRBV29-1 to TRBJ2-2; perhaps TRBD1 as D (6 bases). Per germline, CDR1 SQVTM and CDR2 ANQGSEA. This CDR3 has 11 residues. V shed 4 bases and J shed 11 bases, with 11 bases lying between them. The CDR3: CSVAGVTELFF. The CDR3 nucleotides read TGCAGCGTTGCAGGGGTGACTGAGCTGTTTTTT.

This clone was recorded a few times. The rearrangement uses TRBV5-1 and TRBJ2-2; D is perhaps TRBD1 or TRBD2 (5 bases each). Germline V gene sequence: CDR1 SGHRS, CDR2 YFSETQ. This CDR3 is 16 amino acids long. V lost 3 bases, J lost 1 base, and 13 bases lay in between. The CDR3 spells CASSSLGRVNTGELFF. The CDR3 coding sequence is TGCGCCAGCAGCTCCCTGGGACGGGTGAACACCGGGGAGCTGTTTTTT.

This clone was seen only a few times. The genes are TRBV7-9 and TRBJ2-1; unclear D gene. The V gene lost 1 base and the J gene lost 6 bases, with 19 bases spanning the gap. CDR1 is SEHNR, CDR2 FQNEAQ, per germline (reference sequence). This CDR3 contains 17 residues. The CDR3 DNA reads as TGTGCCAGCAGCTTAGGGGGTGGTCTACCGATGGGCAATGAGCAGTTCTTC. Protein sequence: CASSLGGGLPMGNEQFF.

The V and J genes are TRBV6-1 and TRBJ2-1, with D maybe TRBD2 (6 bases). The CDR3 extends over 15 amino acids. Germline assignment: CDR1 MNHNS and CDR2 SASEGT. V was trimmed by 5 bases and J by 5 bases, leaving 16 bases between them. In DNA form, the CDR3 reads TGTGCCAGCAGTTTCGGGGGTCAGAAGAACAATGAGCAGTTCTTC. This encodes CASSFGGQKNNEQFF.

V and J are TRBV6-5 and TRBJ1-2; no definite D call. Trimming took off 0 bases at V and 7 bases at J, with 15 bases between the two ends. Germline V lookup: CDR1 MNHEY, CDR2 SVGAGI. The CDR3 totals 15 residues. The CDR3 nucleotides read TGTGCCAGCAGTTACTCTGGATTCGATCAAGGTGGCTACACCTTC. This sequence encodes CASSYSGFDQGGYTF.

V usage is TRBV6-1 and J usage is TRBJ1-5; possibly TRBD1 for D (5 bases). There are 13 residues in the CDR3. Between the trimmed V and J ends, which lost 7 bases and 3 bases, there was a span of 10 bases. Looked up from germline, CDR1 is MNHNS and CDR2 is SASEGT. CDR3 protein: CASMQGPNQPQHF. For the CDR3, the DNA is TGTGCCAGCATGCAGGGACCCAATCAGCCCCAGCATTTT.

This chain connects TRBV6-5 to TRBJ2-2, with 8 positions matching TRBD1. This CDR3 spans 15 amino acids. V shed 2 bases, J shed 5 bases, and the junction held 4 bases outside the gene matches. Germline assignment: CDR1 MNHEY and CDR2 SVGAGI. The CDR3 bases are TGTGCCAGCAGTTACGGACAGGGTTGGACCGGGGAGCTGTTTTTT. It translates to CASSYGQGWTGELFF.

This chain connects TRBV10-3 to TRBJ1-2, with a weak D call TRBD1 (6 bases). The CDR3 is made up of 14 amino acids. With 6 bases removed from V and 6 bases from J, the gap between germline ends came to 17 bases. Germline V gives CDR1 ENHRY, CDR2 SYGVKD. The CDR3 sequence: CAIRDITGMHGYTF. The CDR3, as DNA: TGTGCCATCAGGGATATTACAGGGATGCATGGCTACACCTTC.

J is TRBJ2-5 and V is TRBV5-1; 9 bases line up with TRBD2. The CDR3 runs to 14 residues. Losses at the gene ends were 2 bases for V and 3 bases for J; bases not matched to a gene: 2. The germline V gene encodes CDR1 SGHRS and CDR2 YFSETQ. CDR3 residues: CASSFSSGEETQYF. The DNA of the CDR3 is TGCGCCAGCAGCTTTTCTAGCGGGGAAGAGACCCAGTACTTC.

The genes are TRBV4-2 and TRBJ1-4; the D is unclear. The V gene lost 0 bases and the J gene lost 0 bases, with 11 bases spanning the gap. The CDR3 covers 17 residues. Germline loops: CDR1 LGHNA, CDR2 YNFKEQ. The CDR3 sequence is CASSQDSADTTNEKLFF. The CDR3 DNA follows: TGTGCCAGCAGCCAAGATAGTGCGGATACAACTAATGAAAAACTGTTTTTT.

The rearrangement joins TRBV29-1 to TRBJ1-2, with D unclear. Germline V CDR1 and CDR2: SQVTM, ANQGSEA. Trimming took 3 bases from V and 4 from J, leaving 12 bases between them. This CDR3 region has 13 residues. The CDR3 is CSVDVQTSYGYTF. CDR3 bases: TGCAGCGTTGACGTGCAGACCTCCTATGGCTACACCTTC.

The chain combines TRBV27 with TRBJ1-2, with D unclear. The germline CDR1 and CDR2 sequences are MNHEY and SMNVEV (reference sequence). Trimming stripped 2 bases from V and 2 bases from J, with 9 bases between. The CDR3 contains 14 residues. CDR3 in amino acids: CASSLGYPNYGYTF. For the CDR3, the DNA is TGTGCCAGCAGTTTAGGATACCCAAACTATGGCTACACCTTC.

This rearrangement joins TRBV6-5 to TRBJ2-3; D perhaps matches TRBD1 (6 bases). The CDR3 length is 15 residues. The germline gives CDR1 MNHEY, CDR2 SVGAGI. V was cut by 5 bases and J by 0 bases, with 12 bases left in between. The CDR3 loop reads CASSRLQGSTDTQYF. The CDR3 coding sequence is TGTGCCAGCAGTCGCCTGCAGGGGAGCACAGATACGCAGTATTTT.

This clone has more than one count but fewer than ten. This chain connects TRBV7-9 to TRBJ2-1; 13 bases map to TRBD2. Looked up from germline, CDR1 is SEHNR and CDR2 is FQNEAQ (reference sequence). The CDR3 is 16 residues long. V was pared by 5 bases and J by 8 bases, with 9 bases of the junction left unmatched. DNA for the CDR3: TGTGCCAGCAGCCCACGGACTAGCGGGGGTGTATATGAGCAGTTCTTC. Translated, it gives CASSPRTSGGVYEQFF.

The CDR3: CSVEGDGSAEAFF. For the CDR3, the DNA is TGCAGCGTTGAAGGGGACGGCTCCGCTGAAGCTTTCTTT. The V call is TRBV29-1, the J call TRBJ1-1; D may be TRBD1 (5 bases). Germline V gives CDR1 SQVTM, CDR2 ANQGSEA. The CDR3 loop spans 13 amino acids. Trimming stripped 1 base from V and 6 bases from J, with 12 bases between.

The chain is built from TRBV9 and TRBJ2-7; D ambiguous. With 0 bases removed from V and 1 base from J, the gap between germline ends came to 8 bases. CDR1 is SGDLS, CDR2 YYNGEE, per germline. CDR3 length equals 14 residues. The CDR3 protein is CASSVGDNSYEQYF. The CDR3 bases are TGTGCCAGCAGCGTAGGAGACAATTCCTACGAGCAGTACTTC.

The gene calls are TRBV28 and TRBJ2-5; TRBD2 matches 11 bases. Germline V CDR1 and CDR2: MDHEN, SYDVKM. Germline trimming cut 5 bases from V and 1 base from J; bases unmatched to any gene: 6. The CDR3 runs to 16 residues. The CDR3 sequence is CASSPTSGEGQETQYF. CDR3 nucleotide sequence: TGTGCCAGCAGTCCGACTAGCGGGGAGGGCCAAGAGACCCAGTACTTC.

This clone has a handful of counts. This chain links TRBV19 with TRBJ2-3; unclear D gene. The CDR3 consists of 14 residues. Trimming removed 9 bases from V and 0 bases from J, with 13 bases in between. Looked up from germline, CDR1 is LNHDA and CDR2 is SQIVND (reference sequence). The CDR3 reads CASTQTPSTDTQYF. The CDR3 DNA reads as TGTGCCAGCACACAGACTCCTAGCACAGATACGCAGTATTTT.

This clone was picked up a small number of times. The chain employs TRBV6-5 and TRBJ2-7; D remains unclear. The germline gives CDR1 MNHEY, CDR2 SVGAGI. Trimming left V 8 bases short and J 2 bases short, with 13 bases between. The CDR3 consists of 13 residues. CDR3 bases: TGTGCCAGCTCGCCGCACACCCCCTACGAGCAGTACTTC. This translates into CASSPHTPYEQYF.

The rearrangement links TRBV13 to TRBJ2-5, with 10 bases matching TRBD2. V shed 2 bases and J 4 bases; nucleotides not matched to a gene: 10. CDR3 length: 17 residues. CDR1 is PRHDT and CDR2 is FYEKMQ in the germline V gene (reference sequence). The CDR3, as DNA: TGTGCCAGCAGCTTATATCAAGCGGGGGGGCCCGGAGAGACCCAGTACTTC. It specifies CASSLYQAGGPGETQYF.

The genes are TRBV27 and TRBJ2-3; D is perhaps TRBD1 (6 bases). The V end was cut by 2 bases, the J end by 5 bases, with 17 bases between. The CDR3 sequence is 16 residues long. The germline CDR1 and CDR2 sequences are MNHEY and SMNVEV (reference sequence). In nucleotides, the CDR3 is TGTGCCAGCAGTTTAGGGGATTTGGGGGCGGGAGATACGCAGTATTTT. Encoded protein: CASSLGDLGAGDTQYF.

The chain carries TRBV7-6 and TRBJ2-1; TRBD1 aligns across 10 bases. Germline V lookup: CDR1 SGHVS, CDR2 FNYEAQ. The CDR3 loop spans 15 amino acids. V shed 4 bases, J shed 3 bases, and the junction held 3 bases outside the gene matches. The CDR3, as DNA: TGTGCCAGCAGCTCGGGACAGGGGCTCTACAATGAGCAGTTCTTC. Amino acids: CASSSGQGLYNEQFF. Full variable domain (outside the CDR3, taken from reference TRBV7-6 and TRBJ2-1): GAGVSQSPRYKVTKRGQDVALRCDPISGHVSLYWYRQALGQGPEFLTYFNYEAQQDKSGLPNDRFSAERPEGSISTLTIQRTEQRDSAMYRCASSSGQGLYNEQFFGPGTRLTVL.

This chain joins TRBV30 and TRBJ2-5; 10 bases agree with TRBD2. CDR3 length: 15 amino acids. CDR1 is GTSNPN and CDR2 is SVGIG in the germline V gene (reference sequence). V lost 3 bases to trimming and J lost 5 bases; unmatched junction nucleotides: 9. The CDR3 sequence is CAWSRGLAGDETQYF. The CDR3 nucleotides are TGTGCCTGGAGCCGGGGGCTAGCGGGGGATGAGACCCAGTACTTC.